Presented here are 8 T cell receptor beta chains from one specimen sequenced in a study of Ad26.COV2.S vaccination and SARS-CoV-2 variants. Assay: immunoSEQ multiplex PCR; the TCRdb copy retains only in-frame clones and omits some. The sample includes roughly 700,000 clones, roughly nine tenths of them seen just once. Noted treatment: over 15 received Ad26.COV2.S at low or high dose, single or two shots; 5 received placebo; per-sample allocation not given. Specimens were obtained on day 63 following the first vaccine or placebo injection. Specimen: peripheral blood, collected in a trial of Ad26.COV2.S vaccine versus placebo. All receptors derive from a person between 18 and 65 years old who received the Ad26.COV2.S COVID-19 vaccine or a placebo.

This chain joins TRBV7-9 and TRBJ2-2, with D perhaps assigned TRBD1 or TRBD2 (5 bases each). The germline CDR1 and CDR2 sequences are SEHNR and FQNEAQ (reference sequence). CDR3 length: 15 residues. V was clipped by 5 bases and J by 1 base, with 11 bases between them. The CDR3 loop is CASSLGTENTGELFF. CDR3 nucleotides: TGTGCCAGCAGCCTCGGGACCGAGAACACCGGGGAGCTGTTTTTT.

This clone was counted once. The V call is TRBV15, the J call TRBJ2-5; D is unclear. The CDR3 consists of 13 residues. V was shortened by 0 bases and J by 5 bases, with 7 bases between the two germline ends. Germline loops: CDR1 LNHNV, CDR2 YYDKDF (reference sequence). In nucleotides, the CDR3 is TGTGCCACCAGCAGAGATAAAGGGGAGACCCAGTACTTC. This translates into CATSRDKGETQYF.

The J gene is TRBJ2-2, the V gene TRBV6-5; D unclear. Trimming left V 2 bases short and J 4 bases short, with 8 bases between. The V gene's germline CDR1 is MNHEY and CDR2 SVGAGI. The CDR3 is made up of 14 amino acids. In DNA, the CDR3 is TGTGCCAGCAGTTACGTAGTGGGCACCGGGGAGCTGTTTTTT. Translated: CASSYVVGTGELFF.

This clone was observed once. CDR3 nucleotide sequence: TGCAGCGTTGAAGATGAGGACTCTGGAAACACCATATATTTT. This encodes CSVEDEDSGNTIYF. The rearrangement joins TRBV29-1 to TRBJ1-3; D ambiguous. Germline V gene data show CDR1 as SQVTM and CDR2 as ANQGSEA. The CDR3 loop spans 14 amino acids. V dropped 0 bases and J dropped 0 bases, with 6 bases sitting between them. The variable domain in full, completed from reference TRBV29-1 and TRBJ1-3, reads SAVISQKPSRDICQRGTSLTIQCQVDSQVTMMFWYRQQPGQSLTLIATANQGSEATYESGFVIDKFPISRPNLTFSTLTVSNMSPEDSSIYLCSVEDEDSGNTIYFGEGSWLTVV.

This sequence joins TRBV24-1 and TRBJ2-5, with TRBD2 matching 7 bases. CDR3 size: 12 residues. Germline assignment: CDR1 KGHDR and CDR2 SFDVKD. The ends lost 5 bases at V and 4 bases at J; junction bases unmatched: 0. The CDR3 coding sequence is TGTGCCACCAGTGGGGGGGGAGAGACCCAGTACTTC. This codes for CATSGGGETQYF.

The chain uses TRBV10-2 and TRBJ2-1; TRBD2 agrees at 11 bases. Losses at the gene ends were 6 bases for V and 2 bases for J; bases not matched to a gene: 6. CDR3 length: 16 amino acids. The V gene's germline CDR1 is WSHSY and CDR2 SAAADI. The DNA for the CDR3 is TGCGCCAGCAGGACCTCACTAGCGGGAGCCTACAATGAGCAGTTCTTC. As protein: CASRTSLAGAYNEQFF.

The chain is built from TRBV7-9 and TRBJ2-3; perhaps TRBD2 as D (7 bases). V was shortened by 5 bases and J by 0 bases, with 15 bases between the two germline ends. The CDR3 covers 16 residues. Germline CDR1 is SEHNR and CDR2 is FQNEAQ (reference sequence). Here the CDR3 reads CASSMGGPSSTDTQYF. The CDR3 DNA sequence: TGTGCCAGCAGCATGGGGGGGCCCTCAAGCACAGATACGCAGTATTTT. The entire variable domain, with the rest obtained from reference TRBV7-9 and TRBJ2-3, is as follows: DTGVSQNPRHKITKRGQNVTFRCDPISEHNRLYWYRQTLGQGPEFLTYFQNEAQLEKSRLLSDRFSAERPKGSFSTLEIQRTEQGDSAMYLCASSMGGPSSTDTQYFGPGTRLTVL.

The chain recombines TRBV7-7 with TRBJ2-5; 9 nucleotides line up with TRBD2. Germline V CDR1 and CDR2: SSHAT, FNYEAQ (reference sequence). The length of the CDR3 is 16 residues. Germline trimming cut 4 bases from V and 2 bases from J; bases unmatched to any gene: 8. CDR3 sequence reads: CASSSGGAGGQETQYF. In nucleotides, the CDR3 is TGTGCCAGCAGCTCCGGCGGAGCGGGGGGTCAAGAGACCCAGTACTTC.